The T cell receptor beta chain under discussion was sequenced for a study of shared clonotypes between healthy human individuals (dated by TCRdb to about 2020). Regarding the research as a whole: The cohort comprised two women and a few men aged 18 to 49 years. For each donor, CD4 naive and CD4 memory were each given three plates, CD8 naive was given two plates, and CD8 memory was given one plate. Blood TCR repertoires of a handful of healthy adults were deeply sequenced to estimate repertoire size and the extent of clonotype sharing between individuals. To increase sequencing depth and limit assay-specific biases, TCR repertoire library preparation and sequencing were carried out by different laboratories using diverse techniques. Each donor's leukapheresis produced roughly between roughly 0.85 and 9 billion PBMCs.

General findings and caveats noted by the study authors: Naive subsets generally had larger estimated clonotype richness than memory subsets did. Because the study included only a small number of donors, the genetic and exposure-history diversity represented was limited. Across a handful of donors, approximately 4.6% of naive CD4, approximately 3.6% of naive CD8, under 2.5% of memory CD4, and around 0.4% of memory CD8 clonotypes were shared. Sampling was restricted to blood, and TCR repertoires in tissue are likely to differ from TCR repertoires in blood. Rarefaction of sorted-subset datasets indicated incomplete sequencing despite the large sequencing depth. Compared with non-shared clonotypes, the clonotypes found in all four sorted-subset donors had higher generation probabilities. Pairwise subsampling led to the expectation that sequencing depth would affect the degree of clonotype sharing among donors.

Using the deep immunoSEQ assay, multiplex PCR amplified TCR CDR3 regions from genomic DNA. For each cell subset, the extracted genomic DNA was distributed evenly across all wells of several immunoSEQ 96-well plates, and each plate served as one replicate. For sorted subsets, around 0.2 ug of genomic DNA, equivalent to around 29,000 T cell genomes, went into each replicate PCR. Purified libraries were measured with a Qubit 3.0 fluorometer, size-checked on a Bioanalyzer 2100, and measured again with the KAPA Library Quantification kit. A separate single-read 150-cycle Illumina NextSeq 550 flow cell was used to sequence each immunoSEQ 96-well plate. The authors processed their data as follows. Because the immunoSEQ output included only junctional sequences and no quality scores, the filtering could not be the same as the filtering used for full-length reads. Sequences were annotated with PyIR, a Python wrapper for IgBLAST v1.9, using IMGT germline references to assign V/J genes and CDR3. Reads were removed for weak V/J assignments (E-value above 1e-6), missing CDR3, stop codons, out-of-frame junctions, or ambiguous translated residues. V3J clonotypes were defined as sequences sharing the same inferred V gene, J gene, and CDR3 amino acid sequence. The percentage overlap between two repertoires was calculated by dividing the number of shared unique clonotypes by the size of the smaller repertoire. Richness of each repertoire was evaluated using RTK rarefaction, the Chao1 estimator, and Recon v2.1 estimates of unobserved clonotypes. OLGA was used to compute generation probabilities for all TCRbeta clonotypes that the gDNA method yielded from a few donors. As stored in TCRdb, this immuneACCESS dataset retains in-frame rearrangements with V and J assigned. A fraction of the clones does not appear; measured against another copy, unresolved V genes explain less than half of the discrepancy, and the remainder lacks a known reason. V and J calls and clone size are copied from that table; D and trimming were computed from the DNA. The sample table contains 950,000 to 1,100,000 clones; only one count was recorded for under 80% of them. The ten largest clonotypes hold about 1.4% of the sample.

Notes on this clone: Its specific antigen is unknown. No quality values exist for individual bases; no much larger clone is one base distant.

Donors were healthy HIV-negative adults with no recently reported acute infections or vaccinations. Every donor was a Caucasian adult living in Nashville, Tennessee, USA. Magnetic negative selection was used to enrich CD4+ T cells, after which naive cells were positively selected on CD45RA and the negative fraction became the memory subset. Blood was obtained by leukapheresis, after which PBMCs were separated by Ficoll-Histopaque density gradient centrifugation and cryopreserved in liquid nitrogen vapor phase. Analytical flow cytometry was used to check the purity and quantity of every magnetically sorted T cell population. Each sorted fraction had its genomic DNA isolated and then quantified by UV absorbance on a Nanodrop 2000c. Trimming removed 6 bases from V and 5 bases from J; the gene matches leave 5 bases unexplained. Counted from cysteine to phenylalanine, this CDR3 has 14 amino acids. Only the CDR3 part of the read is kept: 42 bases, read in frame from the first base. The germline V gene encodes CDR1 LGHNT and CDR2 FRNRAP.

The receptor's source is a man between 18 and 35 years old in good health. The sample comprised memory CD4+ T cells sorted from blood. This sample's cell subset or site label indicates: CD45RA-negative fraction. The receptor chain draws on TRBV12-5 and TRBJ2-4; 9 middle bases align to TRBD1. The CDR3 protein: CASGPGQGENIQYF. The nucleotide sequence is given as TGTGCTAGTGGCCCGGGACAGGGTGAAAACATTCAGTACTTC.